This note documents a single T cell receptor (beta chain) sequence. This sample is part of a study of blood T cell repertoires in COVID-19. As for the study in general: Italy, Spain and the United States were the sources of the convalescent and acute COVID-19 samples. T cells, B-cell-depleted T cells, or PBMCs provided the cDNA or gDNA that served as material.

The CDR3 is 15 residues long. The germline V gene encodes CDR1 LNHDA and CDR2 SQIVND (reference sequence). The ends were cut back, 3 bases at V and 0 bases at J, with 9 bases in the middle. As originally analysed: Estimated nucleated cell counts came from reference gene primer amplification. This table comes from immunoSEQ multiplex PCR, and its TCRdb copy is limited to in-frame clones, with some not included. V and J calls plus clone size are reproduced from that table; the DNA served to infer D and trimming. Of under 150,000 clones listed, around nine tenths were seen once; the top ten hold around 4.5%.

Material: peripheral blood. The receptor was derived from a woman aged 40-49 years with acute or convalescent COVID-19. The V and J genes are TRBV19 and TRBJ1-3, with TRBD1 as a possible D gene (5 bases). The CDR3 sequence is CASSMGQYSGNTIYF. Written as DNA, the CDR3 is TGTGCCAGTAGTATGGGGCAGTACTCTGGAAACACCATATATTTT.